The 21 T cell receptor beta chains given below trace back to one sample, sequenced in a study of T cell changes during pregnancy in multiple sclerosis. Profiling relied on immunoSEQ multiplex PCR, and the TCRdb table lists in-frame clones only, not all of them. The data show around 100,000 clones, 90% to 95% seen once. This specimen consisted of peripheral blood, obtained before pregnancy. Receptors originate from a female donor with multiple sclerosis, enrolled in a pregnancy study.

This rearrangement joins TRBV4-1 to TRBJ2-7; maybe TRBD1 (6 bases). V lost 6 bases and J 1 base, leaving 19 bases between the germline ends. Germline loops: CDR1 MGHRA, CDR2 YSYEKL. The CDR3 contains 16 residues. The DNA of the CDR3 is TGCGCCAGCAGTAAAACACTGGACAGTAAGTCCTACGAGCAGTACTTC. Its protein product is CASSKTLDSKSYEQYF.

The gene calls are TRBV7-9 and TRBJ1-1; TRBD1 matches 8 bases. Germline trimming cut 1 base from V and 5 bases from J; bases unmatched to any gene: 6. Germline V gives CDR1 SEHNR, CDR2 FQNEAQ (reference sequence). This CDR3 region has 15 residues. The CDR3 DNA sequence: TGTGCCAGCAGCTTAGTATCCAGGGGGCTGACTGAAGCTTTCTTT. Translating it yields CASSLVSRGLTEAFF.

V is TRBV5-1 and J is TRBJ1-4; D not certain. The V gene's germline CDR1 is SGHRS and CDR2 YFSETQ. Trimming took 6 bases from V and 7 from J, leaving 22 bases between them. The CDR3 has 16 residues. CDR3 amino acids: CASTFFPGARGEKLFF. The CDR3 DNA follows: TGCGCCAGCACTTTTTTCCCGGGAGCCCGGGGTGAAAAACTGTTTTTT.

The count of this clone is one. The rearrangement links TRBV25-1 to TRBJ1-3; D is unclear. Germline V CDR1 and CDR2: MGHDK, SYGVNS. There are 13 residues in the CDR3. Trimming shortened V by 6 bases and J by 0 bases, and 6 bases separated the two germline ends. The CDR3 sequence: CASSAISGNTIYF. DNA of the CDR3: TGTGCCAGCAGCGCTATCTCTGGAAACACCATATATTTT.

The V call is TRBV6-1, the J call TRBJ1-1; the match to TRBD1 covers 10 bases. V lost 6 bases and J lost 4; bases outside the gene matches: 5. The CDR3 runs 14 residues. Germline CDR1 is MNHNS and CDR2 is SASEGT. CDR3 DNA sequence: TGTGCCAGCAGAGCTGGGACAGGGGCCACTGAAGCTTTCTTT. Residues: CASRAGTGATEAFF.

V and J are TRBV19 and TRBJ1-4; 8 bases agree with TRBD1. The CDR3 totals 15 residues. The germline CDR1 and CDR2 sequences are LNHDA and SQIVND (reference sequence). Unmatched junction bases numbered 10, after V lost 7 bases and J lost 6 bases. The CDR3 loop is CASNFQQGVDEKLFF. The DNA for the CDR3 is TGTGCCAGTAACTTTCAACAGGGGGTGGATGAAAAACTGTTTTTT.

The chain uses TRBV18 and TRBJ1-1; 7 nucleotides align to TRBD1. This CDR3 comprises 16 residues. Trimming cost V 4 bases and J 4 bases; bases outside gene matches: 12. Germline V lookup: CDR1 KGHSH, CDR2 LQKENI. Here the CDR3 reads CASSHDSQGKGTEAFF. As DNA, the CDR3 is TGTGCCAGCTCACACGACTCACAGGGGAAGGGCACTGAAGCTTTCTTT.

This clone was observed once. This chain connects TRBV5-1 to TRBJ2-2, with 8 positions matching TRBD2. The CDR3 has 16 amino acids. V lost 2 bases, J lost 2 bases, and 5 bases stayed unmatched. Germline V gives CDR1 SGHRS, CDR2 YFSETQ. The CDR3 nucleotides are TGCGCCAGCAGCTTTAGCGGGACCCCAAACACCGGGGAGCTGTTTTTT. Amino acid sequence: CASSFSGTPNTGELFF.

J is TRBJ2-7 and V is TRBV4-2; TRBD2 matches at 13 bases. Germline V gene lookup returns CDR1 LGHNA and CDR2 YNFKEQ. The CDR3 runs to 17 residues. Trimming at V came to 5 bases and at J to 1 base, leaving 8 bases not matched to a gene. CDR3 residues: CASSRRLAGGDSYEQYF. The CDR3, as DNA: TGTGCCAGCAGCAGACGACTAGCGGGAGGCGATTCCTACGAGCAGTACTTC.

This clone was recorded once. The chain is built from TRBV2 and TRBJ2-7, with 8 bases fitting TRBD1. The germline gives CDR1 SNHLY, CDR2 FYNNEI. The CDR3 spans 15 residues. V shed 3 bases and J 2 bases; nucleotides not matched to a gene: 6. DNA for the CDR3: TGTGCCAGCAGTGACCGGACAGGGTGGCCCTACGAGCAGTACTTC. Protein: CASSDRTGWPYEQYF.

This clone was seen once. This rearrangement joins TRBV6-1 to TRBJ2-7; 7 positions match TRBD2. The germline gives CDR1 MNHNS, CDR2 SASEGT. J was trimmed by 2 bases and V by 4 bases; bases with no gene match: 8. CDR3 length: 15 residues. CDR3 bases: TGTGCCAGCAGTGGTCCGGTAGCGGGCCCCTACGAGCAGTACTTC. Translated, it gives CASSGPVAGPYEQYF.

The rearrangement joins TRBV5-5 to TRBJ2-5; D gene ambiguous. This CDR3 spans 14 amino acids. Trimming left V 1 base short and J 5 bases short, with 12 bases between. In germline, CDR1 is SGHKS, CDR2 YYEKEE (reference sequence). CDR3 in amino acids: CASSLFGFRETQYF. CDR3 nucleotide sequence: TGTGCCAGCAGCTTGTTCGGGTTTAGGGAGACCCAGTACTTC.

The chain has TRBV7-9 and TRBJ1-3, with TRBD1 as a possible D gene (5 bases). The CDR3 is 15 residues long. V gave up 6 bases and J gave up 0 bases, with 12 bases separating them. In germline, CDR1 is SEHNR, CDR2 FQNEAQ (reference sequence). The CDR3 sequence is CASRSQGHSGNTIYF. For the CDR3, the DNA is TGTGCCAGCAGGTCTCAGGGTCACTCTGGAAACACCATATATTTT.

J is TRBJ1-1 and V is TRBV29-1; TRBD1 might be the D (6 bases). The germline CDR1 and CDR2 sequences are SQVTM and ANQGSEA. V lost 5 bases and J lost 5, with 24 bases in between. The CDR3 is made up of 16 amino acids. The CDR3 nucleotides are TGCAGCGTTAAGCCCGTCACAGGGTCTAGGAAGACTGAAGCTTTCTTT. It yields the protein CSVKPVTGSRKTEAFF.

The chain is built from TRBV7-9 and TRBJ2-2; TRBD1 agrees at 7 bases. J lost 0 bases, V lost 5 bases, and 6 bases had no gene match. This CDR3 is built from 16 residues. Germline V gene lookup returns CDR1 SEHNR and CDR2 FQNEAQ (reference sequence). The CDR3 nucleotides read TGTGCCAGCAGCCACGACAGGGCCTCGAACACCGGGGAGCTGTTTTTT. The encoded protein is CASSHDRASNTGELFF.

V is TRBV2 and J is TRBJ2-2; TRBD2 is a possible D gene (7 bases). Germline V gene lookup returns CDR1 SNHLY and CDR2 FYNNEI. Trimming left V 6 bases short and J 7 bases short, with 24 bases between. The CDR3 totals 17 residues. The CDR3 nucleotides are TGTGCCAGCAGCAAACTAGGCCGGGGGGCTCTCGTCGGGGAGCTGTTTTTT. Encoded protein: CASSKLGRGALVGELFF.

This chain connects TRBV25-1 to TRBJ2-5; tentative D call: TRBD1 (5 bases). V lost 7 bases and J 5 bases, leaving 11 bases between the germline ends. Germline lookup yields CDR1 MGHDK and CDR2 SYGVNS. CDR3 size: 12 residues. The CDR3 sequence: CASNQGVETQYF. The DNA for the CDR3 is TGTGCCAGCAATCAGGGCGTGGAGACCCAGTACTTC.

CDR3 DNA: TGTGCCAGCAGCCTATCTCTAGCGGGGAGCGCTCATACGCAGTATTTT. This codes for CASSLSLAGSAHTQYF. The V call is TRBV7-2, the J call TRBJ2-3, with 9 positions matching TRBD2. Germline lookup yields CDR1 SGHTA and CDR2 FQGNSA. With 5 bases clipped from V and 7 bases from J, the junction kept 13 bases outside the gene matches. This CDR3 has 16 amino acids.

V gene TRBV9 combines with J gene TRBJ2-2, with a possible D match to TRBD2 (6 bases). Germline V gene lookup returns CDR1 SGDLS and CDR2 YYNGEE. V was clipped by 0 bases and J by 4 bases, with 16 bases between them. The CDR3 is 17 residues long. The CDR3 DNA follows: TGTGCCAGCAGCGTAGATAGCGGCCCCTGGAGCACCGGGGAGCTGTTTTTT. Encoded protein: CASSVDSGPWSTGELFF.

The chain couples TRBV5-1 to TRBJ2-2; TRBD2 agrees at 12 bases. Trimming at V came to 3 bases and at J to 7 bases, leaving 10 bases not matched to a gene. Germline loops: CDR1 SGHRS, CDR2 YFSETQ. This CDR3 comprises 17 residues. CDR3 coding DNA: TGCGCCAGCAGCTCGCCTAGCGGGAGGGCTAGGATCGGGGAGCTGTTTTTT. Amino acid sequence: CASSSPSGRARIGELFF.

V and J are TRBV7-9 and TRBJ2-7, with a weak D call TRBD2 (5 bases). Germline V lookup: CDR1 SEHNR, CDR2 FQNEAQ (reference sequence). Trimming removed 7 bases from V and 2 bases from J, with 15 bases in between. The CDR3 runs 14 residues. The CDR3 loop is CASTPVEATYEQYF. CDR3 DNA: TGTGCCAGCACCCCTGTGGAGGCGACCTACGAGCAGTACTTC.